A selection of T cell receptor beta chains follows, all from one sample in a study of post-analysis software for immune sequencing data. TCRdb reprocessed the PCR reads via MiXCR and lists one record per CDR3 protein. Of approximately 400,000 distinct CDR3 sequences in the sample, less than 35% are singletons; the top ten hold around 15%. The sequenced material came from blood. Every receptor here comes from a girl aged 10 to 17 with multiple sclerosis. Each CDR3 is given with its conserved first and last residue. Fields, in order: J gene, V gene, CDR3 protein.

j_call: TRBJ2-1; v_call: TRBV5-1; cdr3_aa: CASRPGTYNEQFF
j_call: TRBJ2-1; v_call: TRBV9; cdr3_aa: CASNRGASSYNEQFF
j_call: TRBJ2-1; v_call: TRBV4-2; cdr3_aa: CASSQERVGTLGYNEQFF
j_call: TRBJ2-7; v_call: TRBV5-1; cdr3_aa: CASRLSPLSNQYF
j_call: .; v_call: TRBV6-2/TRBV6-3; cdr3_aa: CASSTPQSFQETQYF
j_call: TRBJ2-3; v_call: TRBV7-9; cdr3_aa: CASSLEQGTSDTQYF
j_call: TRBJ2-5; v_call: TRBV5-4; cdr3_aa: CASRSGGSGGETQYF
j_call: TRBJ2-1; v_call: TRBV12-3/TRBV12-4; cdr3_aa: CASSLGETDREFF
j_call: TRBJ2-3; v_call: TRBV7-9; cdr3_aa: CASSFTIHGQGRDTQYF
j_call: TRBJ2-1; v_call: TRBV7-3; cdr3_aa: CASTPGRGSPNEQFF
j_call: TRBJ1-5; v_call: TRBV4-1; cdr3_aa: CASSQGRVYSNQPQHF
j_call: TRBJ2-1; v_call: TRBV12-3/TRBV12-4; cdr3_aa: CASTPRTGTSNNELFF
j_call: TRBJ2-7; v_call: TRBV20-1; cdr3_aa: CSAKGGGTGAYEQYF
j_call: TRBJ2-5; v_call: TRBV12-3/TRBV12-4; cdr3_aa: CASRKQGQPGQETQYF
j_call: TRBJ1-1; v_call: TRBV6-1; cdr3_aa: CASMGQVNTEAFF
j_call: TRBJ1-6; v_call: TRBV4-1; cdr3_aa: CASSQDQRTGRKSSPLHF
j_call: TRBJ1-2; v_call: TRBV3-1; cdr3_aa: CASSHLQRQRGYTF
j_call: TRBJ2-3; v_call: TRBV28; cdr3_aa: CASRTGHTDTQYF
j_call: TRBJ1-5; v_call: TRBV3-1; cdr3_aa: CASSQDSGDNQPQHF
j_call: TRBJ1-5; v_call: TRBV24-1; cdr3_aa: CATSDLLTKQPQHF
j_call: TRBJ1-3; v_call: TRBV7-2; cdr3_aa: CASSFLPGPVNSGNTIYF
j_call: TRBJ2-5; v_call: TRBV29-1; cdr3_aa: CSVAQETQYF
j_call: TRBJ2-2; v_call: TRBV7-2; cdr3_aa: CASSFGPGSLRELFF
j_call: TRBJ2-1; v_call: TRBV10-3; cdr3_aa: CAISRGQRYNEQFF
j_call: TRBJ2-3; v_call: TRBV11-2; cdr3_aa: CASRELSTDTQYF
j_call: TRBJ2-5; v_call: TRBV12-3/TRBV12-4; cdr3_aa: CASSWGRGGTQETQYF
j_call: TRBJ2-3; v_call: TRBV19; cdr3_aa: CASSTRQADTQYF
j_call: TRBJ2-2; v_call: TRBV28; cdr3_aa: CASSFPRYRDPGELFF
j_call: TRBJ1-1; v_call: TRBV2; cdr3_aa: CASSKQFDEAFF
j_call: TRBJ1-2; v_call: TRBV10-1; cdr3_aa: CARDSSYGYTF
j_call: .; v_call: TRBV7-8; cdr3_aa: CAGSLDRPYEQYF
j_call: TRBJ2-5; v_call: TRBV20-1; cdr3_aa: CSAPRVYQETQYF
j_call: TRBJ2-7; v_call: TRBV10-1; cdr3_aa: CASSEGAEGEQYF
j_call: TRBJ2-7; v_call: TRBV5-1; cdr3_aa: CASSPQGARVYEQYF
j_call: TRBJ1-5; v_call: TRBV20-1; cdr3_aa: CSARVRGGWLNQPQHF
j_call: TRBJ2-5; v_call: TRBV12-3/TRBV12-4; cdr3_aa: CASSSGTEETQYF
j_call: TRBJ2-1; v_call: TRBV6-6; cdr3_aa: CASTLSTGGLNEQFF
j_call: TRBJ2-7; v_call: TRBV6-2/TRBV6-3; cdr3_aa: CASSGRDRGLIGDEQYF
j_call: TRBJ2-3; v_call: TRBV27; cdr3_aa: CASSPLLLWGSVRADTQYF
j_call: TRBJ1-4; v_call: TRBV15; cdr3_aa: CATSGGTVATNEKLFF
j_call: TRBJ1-2; v_call: TRBV7-3; cdr3_aa: CASSLGPREGMNYGYTF
j_call: TRBJ2-1; v_call: TRBV24-1; cdr3_aa: CATSDPRSPYNEQFF
j_call: TRBJ1-1; v_call: TRBV7-9; cdr3_aa: CASSTRVAWLQRGNTEAFF
j_call: TRBJ2-5; v_call: TRBV6-2/TRBV6-3; cdr3_aa: CASSTSHGVQYF
j_call: TRBJ2-7; v_call: TRBV4-1; cdr3_aa: CASSQDIGSMRSYEQYF
j_call: TRBJ2-5; v_call: TRBV15; cdr3_aa: CATSRSETQYF
j_call: TRBJ2-3; v_call: TRBV6-2/TRBV6-3; cdr3_aa: CASTQPSTDTQYF
j_call: TRBJ2-1; v_call: TRBV10-2; cdr3_aa: CASKYSGNEQFF
j_call: TRBJ2-5; v_call: TRBV29-1; cdr3_aa: CSVGPETQYF